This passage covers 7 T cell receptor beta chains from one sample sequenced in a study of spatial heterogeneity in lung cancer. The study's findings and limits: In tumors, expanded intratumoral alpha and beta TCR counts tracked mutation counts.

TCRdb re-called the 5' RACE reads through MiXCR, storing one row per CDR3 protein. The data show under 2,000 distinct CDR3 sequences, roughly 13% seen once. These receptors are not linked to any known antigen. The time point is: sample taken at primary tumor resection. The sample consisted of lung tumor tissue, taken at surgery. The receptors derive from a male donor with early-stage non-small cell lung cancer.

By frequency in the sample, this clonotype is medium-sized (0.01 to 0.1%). Here the CDR3 reads CAWSVRDKNSPLHF. CDR3 coding DNA: TGTGCCTGGAGCGTCCGGGACAAGAATTCACCCCTCCACTTT. This rearrangement joins TRBV30 to TRBJ1-6; perhaps TRBD1 as D (6 bases). The CDR3 is 14 residues long. The V gene's germline CDR1 is GTSNPN and CDR2 SVGIG (reference sequence). Trimming pared 3 bases from V and 7 bases from J, leaving 13 bases between.

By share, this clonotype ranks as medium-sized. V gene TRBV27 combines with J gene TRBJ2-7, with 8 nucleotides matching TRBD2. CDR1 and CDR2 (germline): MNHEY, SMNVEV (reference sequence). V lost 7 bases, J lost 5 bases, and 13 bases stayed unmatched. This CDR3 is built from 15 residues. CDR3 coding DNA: TGTGCCAGCACCGGGCCGGGACTAGGTGCCGACGAGCAGTACTTC. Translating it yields CASTGPGLGADEQYF.

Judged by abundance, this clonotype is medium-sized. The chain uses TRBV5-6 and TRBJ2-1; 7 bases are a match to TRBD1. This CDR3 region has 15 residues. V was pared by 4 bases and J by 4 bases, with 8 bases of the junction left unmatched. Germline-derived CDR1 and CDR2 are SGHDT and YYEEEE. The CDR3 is CASSGGQLVYNEQFF. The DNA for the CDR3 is TGTGCCAGCAGCGGGGGACAGCTAGTTTACAATGAGCAGTTCTTC.

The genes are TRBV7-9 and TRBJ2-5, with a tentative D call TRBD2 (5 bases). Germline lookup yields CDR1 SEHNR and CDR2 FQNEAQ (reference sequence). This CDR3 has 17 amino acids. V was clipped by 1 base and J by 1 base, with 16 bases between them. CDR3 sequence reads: CASSLGRTYRLQETQYF. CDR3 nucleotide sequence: TGTGCCAGCAGCTTAGGGCGGACTTACCGCCTCCAAGAGACCCAGTACTTC.

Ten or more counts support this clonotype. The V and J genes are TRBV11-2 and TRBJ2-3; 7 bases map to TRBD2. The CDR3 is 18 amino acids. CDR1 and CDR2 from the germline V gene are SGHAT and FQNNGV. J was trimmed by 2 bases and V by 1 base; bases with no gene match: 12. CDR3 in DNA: TGTGCCAGCAGCTTAGGCCCCCTCGGTAGCGGGCCCACAGATACGCAGTATTTT. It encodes CASSLGPLGSGPTDTQYF.

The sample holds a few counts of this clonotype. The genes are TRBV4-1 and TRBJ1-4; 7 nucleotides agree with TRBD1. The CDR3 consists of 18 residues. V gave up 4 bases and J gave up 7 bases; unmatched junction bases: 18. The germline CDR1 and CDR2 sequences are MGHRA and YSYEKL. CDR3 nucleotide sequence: TGCGCCAGCAGCCTAAAGGGGCAAGTGCAGGGGGTCGGTGAAAAACTGTTTTTT. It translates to CASSLKGQVQGVGEKLFF.

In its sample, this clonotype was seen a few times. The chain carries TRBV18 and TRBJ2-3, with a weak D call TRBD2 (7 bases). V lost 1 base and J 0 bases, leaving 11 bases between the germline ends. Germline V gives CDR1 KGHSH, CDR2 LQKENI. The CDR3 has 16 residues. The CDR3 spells CASSPRRGASTDTQYF. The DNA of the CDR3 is TGTGCCAGCTCACCACGTCGGGGGGCTAGCACAGATACGCAGTATTTT.